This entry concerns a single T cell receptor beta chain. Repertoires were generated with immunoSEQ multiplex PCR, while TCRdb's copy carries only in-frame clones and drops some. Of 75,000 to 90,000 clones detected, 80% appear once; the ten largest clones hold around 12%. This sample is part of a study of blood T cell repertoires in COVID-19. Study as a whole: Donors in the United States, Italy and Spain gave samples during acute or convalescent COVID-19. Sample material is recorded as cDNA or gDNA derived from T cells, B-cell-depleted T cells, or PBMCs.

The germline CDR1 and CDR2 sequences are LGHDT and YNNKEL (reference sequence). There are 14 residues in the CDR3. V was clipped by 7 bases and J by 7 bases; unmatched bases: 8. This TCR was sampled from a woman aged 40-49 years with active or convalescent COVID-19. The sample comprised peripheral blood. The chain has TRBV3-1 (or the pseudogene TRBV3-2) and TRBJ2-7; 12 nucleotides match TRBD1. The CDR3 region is CASTGTGGLREQYF. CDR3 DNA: TGTGCCAGCACCGGGACAGGGGGCCTTCGGGAGCAGTACTTC.